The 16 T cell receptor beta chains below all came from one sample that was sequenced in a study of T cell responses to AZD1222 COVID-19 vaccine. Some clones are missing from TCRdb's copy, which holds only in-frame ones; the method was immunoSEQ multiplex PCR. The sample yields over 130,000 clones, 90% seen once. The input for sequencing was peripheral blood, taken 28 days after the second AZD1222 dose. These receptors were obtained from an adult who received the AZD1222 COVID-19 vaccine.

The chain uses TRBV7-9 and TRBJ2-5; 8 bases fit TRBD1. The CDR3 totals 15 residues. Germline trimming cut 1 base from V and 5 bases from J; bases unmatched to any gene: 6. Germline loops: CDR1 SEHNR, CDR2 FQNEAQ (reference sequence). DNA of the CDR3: TGTGCCAGCAGCTTAGGGGCAGGGGGCGTTGAGACCCAGTACTTC. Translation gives CASSLGAGGVETQYF.

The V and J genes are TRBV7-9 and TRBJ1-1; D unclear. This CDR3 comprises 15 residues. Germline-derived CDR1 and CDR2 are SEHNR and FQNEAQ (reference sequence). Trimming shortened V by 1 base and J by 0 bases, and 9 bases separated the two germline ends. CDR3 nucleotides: TGTGCCAGCAGCTTAGGGCAGGTGATGAACACTGAAGCTTTCTTT. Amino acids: CASSLGQVMNTEAFF.

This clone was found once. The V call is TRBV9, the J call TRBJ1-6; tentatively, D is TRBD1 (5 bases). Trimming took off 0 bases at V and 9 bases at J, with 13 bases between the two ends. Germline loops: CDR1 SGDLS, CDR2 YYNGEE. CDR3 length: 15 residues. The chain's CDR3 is CASSVEGIKGSPLHF. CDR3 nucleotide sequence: TGTGCCAGCAGCGTAGAGGGGATTAAGGGTTCACCCCTCCACTTT.

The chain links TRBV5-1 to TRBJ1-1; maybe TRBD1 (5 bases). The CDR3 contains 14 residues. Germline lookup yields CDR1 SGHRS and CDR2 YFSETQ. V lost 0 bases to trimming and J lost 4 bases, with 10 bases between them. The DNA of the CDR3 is TGCGCCAGCAGCTTGGCTACAGGTGTCACTGAAGCTTTCTTT. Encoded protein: CASSLATGVTEAFF. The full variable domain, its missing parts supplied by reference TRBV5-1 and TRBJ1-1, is KAGVTQTPRYLIKTRGQQVTLSCSPISGHRSVSWYQQTPGQGLQFLFEYFSETQRNKGNFPGRFSGRQFSNSRSEMNVSTLELGDSALYLCASSLATGVTEAFFGQGTRLTVV.

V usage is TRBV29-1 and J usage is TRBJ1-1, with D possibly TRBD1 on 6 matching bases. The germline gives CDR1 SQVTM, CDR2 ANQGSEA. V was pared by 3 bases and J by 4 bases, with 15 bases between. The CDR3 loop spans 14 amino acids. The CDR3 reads CSVDKGGQGTEAFF. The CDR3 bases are TGCAGCGTTGATAAAGGGGGGCAGGGCACTGAAGCTTTCTTT.

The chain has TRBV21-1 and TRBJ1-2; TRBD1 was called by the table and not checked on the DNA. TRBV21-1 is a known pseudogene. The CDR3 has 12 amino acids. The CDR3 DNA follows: TGTGCCAGCAGCGCAGAACCCTATGGCTACACCTTC. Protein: CASSAEPYGYTF.

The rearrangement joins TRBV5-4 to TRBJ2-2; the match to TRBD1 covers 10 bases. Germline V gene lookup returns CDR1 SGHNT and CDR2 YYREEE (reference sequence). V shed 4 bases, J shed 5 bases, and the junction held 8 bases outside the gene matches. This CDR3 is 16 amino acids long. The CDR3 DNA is TGTGCCAGCAGCCTGGGGGACAGGGGTGAAACCGGGGAGCTGTTTTTT. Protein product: CASSLGDRGETGELFF.

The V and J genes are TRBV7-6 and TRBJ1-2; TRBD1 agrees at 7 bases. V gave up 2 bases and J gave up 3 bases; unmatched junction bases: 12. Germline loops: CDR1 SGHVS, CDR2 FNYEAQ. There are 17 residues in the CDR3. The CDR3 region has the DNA TGTGCCAGCAGCTTATCTCCAGGGGGGGGCTCTGACTATGGCTACACCTTC. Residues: CASSLSPGGGSDYGYTF.

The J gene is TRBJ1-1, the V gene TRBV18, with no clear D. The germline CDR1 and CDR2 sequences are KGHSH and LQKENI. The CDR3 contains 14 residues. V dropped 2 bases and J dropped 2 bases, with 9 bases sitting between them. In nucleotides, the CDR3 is TGTGCCAGCTCACCATTAAACGGTAACACTGAAGCTTTCTTT. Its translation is CASSPLNGNTEAFF.

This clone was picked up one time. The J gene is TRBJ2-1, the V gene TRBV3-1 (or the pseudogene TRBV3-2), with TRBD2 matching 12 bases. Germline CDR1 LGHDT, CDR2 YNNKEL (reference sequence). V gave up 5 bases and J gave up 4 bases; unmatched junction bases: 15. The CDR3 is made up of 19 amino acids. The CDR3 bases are TGTGCCAGCAGCTACCCATTTCCCCGACTAGCGGGAGCTTACAATGAGCAGTTCTTC. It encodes CASSYPFPRLAGAYNEQFF.

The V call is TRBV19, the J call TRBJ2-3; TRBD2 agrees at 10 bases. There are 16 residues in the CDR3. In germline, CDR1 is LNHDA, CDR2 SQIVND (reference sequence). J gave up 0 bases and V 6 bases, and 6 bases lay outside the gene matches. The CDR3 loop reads CASSRTSGHSTDTQYF. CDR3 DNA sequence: TGTGCCAGTAGCAGGACTAGCGGACATAGCACAGATACGCAGTATTTT.

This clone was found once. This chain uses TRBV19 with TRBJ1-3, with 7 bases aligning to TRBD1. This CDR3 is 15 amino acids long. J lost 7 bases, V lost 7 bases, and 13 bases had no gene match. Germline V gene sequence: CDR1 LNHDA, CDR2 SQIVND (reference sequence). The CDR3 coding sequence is TGTGCCAGTACCACGGACAGGTCTAGCTTGAACACCATATATTTT. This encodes CASTTDRSSLNTIYF.

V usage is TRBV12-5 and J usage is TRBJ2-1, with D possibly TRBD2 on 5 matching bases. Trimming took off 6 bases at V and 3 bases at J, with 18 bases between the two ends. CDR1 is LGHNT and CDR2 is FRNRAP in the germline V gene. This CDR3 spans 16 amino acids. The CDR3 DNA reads TGTGCTAGTGGCTCCCCCGGGGTTCCGTACTACAATGAGCAGTTCTTC. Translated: CASGSPGVPYYNEQFF.

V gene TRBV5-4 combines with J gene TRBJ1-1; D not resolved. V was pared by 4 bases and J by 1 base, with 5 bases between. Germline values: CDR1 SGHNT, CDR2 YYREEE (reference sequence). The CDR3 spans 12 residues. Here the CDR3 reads CASSGRNTEAFF. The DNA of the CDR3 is TGTGCCAGCAGCGGGAGGAACACTGAAGCTTTCTTT.

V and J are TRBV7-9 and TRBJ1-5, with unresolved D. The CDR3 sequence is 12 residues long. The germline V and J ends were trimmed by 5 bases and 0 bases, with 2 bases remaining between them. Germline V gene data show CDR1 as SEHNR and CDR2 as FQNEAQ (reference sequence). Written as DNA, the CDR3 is TGTGCCAGCAGCACTAGCAATCAGCCCCAGCATTTT. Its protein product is CASSTSNQPQHF.

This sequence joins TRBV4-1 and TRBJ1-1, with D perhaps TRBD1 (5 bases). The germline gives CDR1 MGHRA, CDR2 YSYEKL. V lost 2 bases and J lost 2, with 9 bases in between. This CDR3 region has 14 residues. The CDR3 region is CASSQNRDNTEAFF. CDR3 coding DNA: TGCGCCAGCAGCCAAAACCGGGACAACACTGAAGCTTTCTTT.